These T cell receptor beta chains were read from a single sample in a study of cytotoxic CD8 clonotypes in ibrutinib-treated CLL. The protocol was immunoSEQ multiplex PCR, while the TCRdb copy is restricted to in-frame clones and leaves out a portion. The table lists 24,000 or so clones, 55% to 85% of them singletons. Material: PBMCs, obtained after 12 months of ibrutinib treatment. Source of these receptors: a human donor with chronic lymphocytic leukemia. CDR3s include the opening cysteine and the closing phenylalanine or tryptophan. A D gene is named only where the DNA matches it firmly. Rows may omit the clone size; those that give it use once, few, many or a size class.

size	D	J	V	DNA	CDR3
-	TRBD2	TRBJ2-1	TRBV10-2	TGCGCCAGCGGGGTAATAGCGGGGGCCTCCGCCAATGAGCAGTTCTTC	CASGVIAGASANEQFF
-	-	TRBJ2-1	TRBV19	TGTGCCAGTAGTATCCCCGGGGGGCCATCCTACAATGAGCAGTTCTTC	CASSIPGGPSYNEQFF
-	-	TRBJ2-7	TRBV5-4	TGTGCCAGCAGCTTATTGGGGGGCAGCTACGAGCAGTACTTC	CASSLLGGSYEQYF
few	TRBD1	TRBJ1-5	TRBV19	TGTGCCAGTGCGGACAGGGCGGATCAGCCCCAGCATTTT	CASADRADQPQHF
-	-	TRBJ2-3	TRBV9	TGTGCCAGCAGCGTAGTAGGGGCGGCCACAGATACGCAGTATTTT	CASSVVGAATDTQYF
-	-	TRBJ1-4	TRBV6-6	TGTGCCAGCAGTTTCCGCCCCCTTGAAAAACTGTTTTTT	CASSFRPLEKLFF
-	-	TRBJ2-4	TRBV27	TGTGCCAGCAGTTTTGGCCCTCTATCGGTAGCCAAAAACATTCAGTACTTC	CASSFGPLSVAKNIQYF
-	-	TRBJ1-2	TRBV2	TGTGCCAGCAGTGAAGGTCCTTACTATGGCTACACCTTC	CASSEGPYYGYTF
-	-	TRBJ2-7	TRBV7-7	TGTGCTAGCAGCTTAGGACCGGCTCTCTACGAGCAGTACTTC	CASSLGPALYEQYF
-	TRBD2	TRBJ2-5	TRBV5-6	TGTGCCAGCAGTTCGCGTGCTAGCGGATATCAAGAGACCCAGTACTTC	CASSSRASGYQETQYF
-	TRBD2	TRBJ2-5	TRBV29-1	TGCAGCGTTGAAGATCTTCGGGCTAGCGGGGGGGATGAGACCCAGTACTTC	CSVEDLRASGGDETQYF
-	TRBD2	TRBJ2-3	TRBV2	TGTGCCAGCAGTCCCGGGACTAGCGGGGGGCCTCAAGGAACAGATACGCAGTATTTT	CASSPGTSGGPQGTDTQYF
few	-	TRBJ1-6	TRBV4-1	TGCGCCAGCAGCCAAGTTCCCAGGACACCCAATTCACCCCTCCACTTT	CASSQVPRTPNSPLHF
-	-	TRBJ1-2	TRBV5-1	TGCGCCAGCAGCCCCGGGACTCAGGGCCTTTATGGCTACACCTTC	CASSPGTQGLYGYTF
-	-	TRBJ1-1	TRBV10-1	TGCGCCAGCAGTGAGAGCAGAATGAACACTGAAGCTTTCTTT	CASSESRMNTEAFF
-	-	TRBJ1-5	TRBV28	TGTGCCAGCAGTCCCCGTGATAGGGGGGCCTCTCAGCCCCAGCATTTT	CASSPRDRGASQPQHF
-	TRBD2	TRBJ2-3	TRBV2	TGTGCCAGCAGTGTGAGCGGGGGCACAGATACGCAGTATTTT	CASSVSGGTDTQYF
-	-	TRBJ2-7	TRBV18	TGTGCCAGCTCACCGCCCGGTTCCTCTGAGCAGTACTTC	CASSPPGSSEQYF